This is a list of T cell receptor beta chains from one sample in a study of blood T cell repertoires in COVID-19. Produced via immunoSEQ multiplex PCR; TCRdb's table is partial and in-frame only. Seen here are hundreds of thousands of clones, around 82% observed once, and the top ten hold roughly 2.6%. Sequencing input: peripheral blood. The receptors shown here come from a woman in her 40s with active or convalescent COVID-19. The CDR3 runs from the conserved cysteine through the conserved F or W. The order of the fields is D gene, V gene, clone size, J gene, CDR3 protein, CDR3 DNA. The D gene is left open where the match is weak. Where a row states a size, it is once, few, many or the class of an expanded clone; other rows omit it.

D gene: -
V gene: TRBV14
clone size: -
J gene: TRBJ1-4
CDR3 protein: CASSHGVRFGKLFF
CDR3 DNA: TGTGCCAGCAGCCACGGGGTTAGGTTCGGAAAACTGTTTTTT

D gene: TRBD2
V gene: TRBV24-1
clone size: -
J gene: TRBJ2-2
CDR3 protein: CATSDPRLAGSGFGELFF
CDR3 DNA: TGTGCCACCAGTGATCCACGACTAGCGGGGAGTGGGTTCGGGGAGCTGTTTTTT

D gene: TRBD1
V gene: TRBV28
clone size: -
J gene: TRBJ1-2
CDR3 protein: CASSTGQVYGYTF
CDR3 DNA: TGTGCCAGCAGCACCGGACAGGTTTATGGCTACACCTTC

D gene: TRBD1
V gene: TRBV6-6
clone size: few
J gene: TRBJ1-1
CDR3 protein: CASSPGTVNTEAFF
CDR3 DNA: TGTGCCAGCAGTCCTGGGACAGTCAACACTGAAGCTTTCTTT

D gene: -
V gene: TRBV6-6
clone size: -
J gene: TRBJ2-1
CDR3 protein: CASSRTSRGPGYEQFF
CDR3 DNA: TGTGCCAGCAGTCGAACGAGTAGAGGGCCTGGGTATGAGCAGTTCTTC

D gene: -
V gene: TRBV5-1
clone size: -
J gene: TRBJ1-3
CDR3 protein: CASREQGGGANTIYF
CDR3 DNA: TGCGCCAGCAGAGAACAGGGCGGTGGTGCAAACACCATATATTTT

D gene: TRBD1
V gene: TRBV6-5
clone size: -
J gene: TRBJ1-3
CDR3 protein: CASADRVISGNTIYF
CDR3 DNA: TGTGCCAGCGCTGACAGGGTTATTTCAGGAAACACCATATATTTT

D gene: TRBD1
V gene: TRBV6-5
clone size: -
J gene: TRBJ1-1
CDR3 protein: CASSYPGQGKTEAFF
CDR3 DNA: TGTGCCAGCAGTTACCCGGGACAGGGGAAGACTGAAGCTTTCTTT

D gene: TRBD1
V gene: TRBV6-2/TRBV6-3
clone size: -
J gene: TRBJ1-1
CDR3 protein: CASSYSSTGTGAFFPTEAFF
CDR3 DNA: TGTGCCAGCAGTTACTCGAGTACCGGGACAGGGGCTTTCTTTCCCACTGAAGCTTTCTTT

D gene: TRBD1
V gene: TRBV3-1/TRBV3-2
clone size: -
J gene: TRBJ2-7
CDR3 protein: CASSQGTGRREQYF
CDR3 DNA: TGTGCCAGCAGCCAGGGGACAGGGAGGCGCGAGCAGTACTTC

D gene: TRBD2
V gene: TRBV7-3
clone size: few
J gene: TRBJ2-5
CDR3 protein: CASSVISGPQETQYF
CDR3 DNA: TGTGCCAGCAGCGTGATTAGCGGGCCCCAAGAGACCCAGTACTTC

D gene: -
V gene: TRBV7-8
clone size: -
J gene: TRBJ2-7
CDR3 protein: CASSMGGGKGYEQYF
CDR3 DNA: TGTGCCAGCAGTATGGGCGGAGGGAAAGGCTACGAGCAGTACTTC

D gene: TRBD2
V gene: TRBV10-3
clone size: -
J gene: TRBJ2-7
CDR3 protein: CAISEVPGGEQYF
CDR3 DNA: TGTGCCATCAGTGAGGTGCCGGGAGGAGAGCAGTACTTC

D gene: -
V gene: TRBV21-1
clone size: -
J gene: TRBJ1-6
CDR3 protein: CASSRKGGPGQGLGSYNSPLHF
CDR3 DNA: TGTGCCAGCAGCAGGAAGGGGGGTCCGGGACAGGGCTTGGGCTCCTATAATTCACCCCTCCACTTT

D gene: -
V gene: TRBV30
clone size: -
J gene: TRBJ2-7
CDR3 protein: CAWSRDSIYEQYF
CDR3 DNA: TGTGCCTGGAGCCGCGACTCTATTTACGAGCAGTACTTC

D gene: -
V gene: TRBV9
clone size: -
J gene: TRBJ1-4
CDR3 protein: CASSGGRESTNEKLFF
CDR3 DNA: TGTGCCAGCAGCGGCGGCAGAGAGTCAACTAATGAAAAACTGTTTTTT

D gene: -
V gene: TRBV5-1
clone size: -
J gene: TRBJ2-7
CDR3 protein: CASSLTGLTTYEQYF
CDR3 DNA: TGCGCCAGCAGCTTGACAGGTCTTACTACCTACGAGCAGTACTTC

D gene: TRBD2
V gene: TRBV30
clone size: -
J gene: TRBJ2-5
CDR3 protein: CAHGPRSGRRETQYF
CDR3 DNA: TGTGCCCATGGGCCGCGGAGCGGGAGACGAGAGACCCAGTACTTC

D gene: -
V gene: TRBV14
clone size: few
J gene: TRBJ2-3
CDR3 protein: CASSQIRLTDTQYF
CDR3 DNA: TGTGCCAGCAGCCAAATCAGGCTCACAGATACGCAGTATTTT

D gene: TRBD2
V gene: TRBV28
clone size: -
J gene: TRBJ2-7
CDR3 protein: CASSSFGGAYEQYF
CDR3 DNA: TGTGCCAGCAGTTCCTTTGGGGGGGCCTACGAGCAGTACTTC

D gene: TRBD1
V gene: TRBV7-2
clone size: few
J gene: TRBJ1-3
CDR3 protein: CASSPGQGFFSGNTIYF
CDR3 DNA: TGTGCCAGCAGCCCCGGACAGGGCTTTTTCTCTGGAAACACCATATATTTT

D gene: -
V gene: TRBV6-5
clone size: -
J gene: TRBJ1-1
CDR3 protein: CASSPGLGTSEAFF
CDR3 DNA: TGTGCCAGCAGTCCAGGCTTGGGCACCTCTGAAGCTTTCTTT

D gene: -
V gene: TRBV7-8
clone size: -
J gene: TRBJ2-3
CDR3 protein: CASSLESGTDTQYF
CDR3 DNA: TGTGCCAGCAGCTTAGAGTCAGGGACAGATACGCAGTATTTT

D gene: -
V gene: TRBV9
clone size: few
J gene: TRBJ1-6
CDR3 protein: CASRGTGSSYNSPLHF
CDR3 DNA: TGTGCCAGCAGAGGTACGGGGAGCTCCTATAATTCACCCCTCCACTTT

D gene: -
V gene: TRBV9
clone size: -
J gene: TRBJ2-1
CDR3 protein: CASSLRPGLRNEQFF
CDR3 DNA: TGTGCCAGCAGCCTCCGACCGGGACTCAGAAATGAGCAGTTCTTC

D gene: TRBD1
V gene: TRBV12-5
clone size: -
J gene: TRBJ1-5
CDR3 protein: CASGWDRAQPQHF
CDR3 DNA: TGTGCTAGTGGTTGGGACAGGGCCCAGCCCCAGCATTTT

D gene: -
V gene: TRBV14
clone size: -
J gene: TRBJ2-5
CDR3 protein: CASSQEEGRLSDDRTQYF
CDR3 DNA: TGTGCCAGCAGCCAAGAGGAGGGGAGGCTATCCGATGACAGGACCCAGTACTTC

D gene: -
V gene: TRBV5-1
clone size: few
J gene: TRBJ1-1
CDR3 protein: CASSFTRKGAGNTEAFF
CDR3 DNA: TGCGCCAGCAGCTTTACCCGTAAAGGGGCCGGGAACACTGAAGCTTTCTTT

D gene: -
V gene: TRBV15
clone size: -
J gene: TRBJ1-3
CDR3 protein: CATSREGTAGDTIYF
CDR3 DNA: TGTGCCACCAGCAGAGAGGGGACCGCAGGGGACACCATATATTTT

D gene: TRBD1
V gene: TRBV11-2
clone size: -
J gene: TRBJ1-6
CDR3 protein: CASSAAGTGISPLHF
CDR3 DNA: TGTGCCAGCAGCGCCGCCGGGACAGGGATTTCACCCCTCCACTTT

D gene: -
V gene: TRBV19
clone size: -
J gene: TRBJ1-1
CDR3 protein: CASTPDSGQRHRRAFF
CDR3 DNA: TGTGCCAGTACCCCCGATTCCGGACAGCGACACCGGCGAGCTTTCTTT

D gene: -
V gene: TRBV19
clone size: -
J gene: TRBJ2-3
CDR3 protein: CASSPTTARGTDTQYF
CDR3 DNA: TGTGCCAGTAGTCCTACGACAGCCCGGGGCACAGATACGCAGTATTTT

D gene: -
V gene: TRBV3-1/TRBV3-2
clone size: -
J gene: TRBJ1-4
CDR3 protein: CASSQNTGGEKLFF
CDR3 DNA: TGTGCCAGCAGCCAAAACACCGGGGGTGAAAAACTGTTTTTT

D gene: -
V gene: TRBV5-1
clone size: -
J gene: TRBJ1-1
CDR3 protein: CASSPGLMNTEAFF
CDR3 DNA: TGCGCCAGCAGCCCAGGCCTGATGAACACTGAAGCTTTCTTT

D gene: -
V gene: TRBV20-1
clone size: -
J gene: TRBJ2-4
CDR3 protein: CSARVGNIQYF
CDR3 DNA: TGCAGTGCTAGAGTCGGGAACATTCAGTACTTC

D gene: -
V gene: TRBV18
clone size: -
J gene: TRBJ1-1
CDR3 protein: CASSPLGGEAFF
CDR3 DNA: TGTGCCAGCTCACCCCTGGGGGGAGAAGCTTTCTTT

D gene: TRBD1
V gene: TRBV6-2/TRBV6-3
clone size: -
J gene: TRBJ1-2
CDR3 protein: CASSYSDRRGYTF
CDR3 DNA: TGTGCCAGCAGTTACTCGGACAGGAGAGGCTACACCTTC

D gene: TRBD1
V gene: TRBV18
clone size: -
J gene: TRBJ1-1
CDR3 protein: CASSPQTGMNTEAFF
CDR3 DNA: TGTGCCAGCTCACCTCAGACAGGGATGAACACTGAAGCTTTCTTT

D gene: -
V gene: TRBV7-3
clone size: -
J gene: TRBJ1-6
CDR3 protein: CASSFQGGSPLHF
CDR3 DNA: TGTGCCAGCAGCTTTCAGGGAGGATCACCCCTCCACTTT